These 8 T cell receptor beta chains were all obtained from the same sample, sequenced in a study of T cell responses to AZD1222 COVID-19 vaccine. The assay was immunoSEQ multiplex PCR, and TCRdb's table has in-frame clones only and misses some. The repertoire consists of about 160,000 clones, with 92% occurring once and the leading ten covering about 4.5%. This specimen was peripheral blood, taken on day 0 of MenACWY control vaccination. Receptors were obtained from an adult in good health.

The V call is TRBV7-3, the J call TRBJ2-2; no definite D call. This CDR3 region has 14 residues. V was trimmed by 2 bases and J by 4 bases, leaving 8 bases between them. Germline V gene sequence: CDR1 SGHTA, CDR2 FQGTGA. The chain's CDR3 is CASSLDRSTGELFF. DNA of the CDR3: TGTGCCAGCAGCTTAGATCGGTCCACCGGGGAGCTGTTTTTT.

CDR3 DNA: TGTGCCAGTAGTAATCGGCAAAAAAGCAATCAGCCCCAGCATTTT. This codes for CASSNRQKSNQPQHF. The rearrangement links TRBV19 to TRBJ1-5; D is unresolved. Germline-derived CDR1 and CDR2 are LNHDA and SQIVND (reference sequence). This CDR3 region has 15 residues. Trimming stripped 4 bases from V and 1 base from J, with 11 bases between.

Here the CDR3 reads CASRGAGRGPQHF. CDR3 sequence (DNA): TGTGCCAGCAGGGGAGCCGGGCGCGGGCCCCAGCATTTT. The chain couples TRBV12-3 or TRBV12-4 to TRBJ1-5, with D hard to call. The CDR3 extends over 13 amino acids. V lost 6 bases to trimming and J lost 9 bases, with 15 bases between them.

Of note for this clone: The sample has other DNA sequences that encode this CDR3 too. This chain uses TRBV2 with TRBJ2-1; weak D call: TRBD2 (6 bases). The CDR3 consists of 15 residues. V was cut by 2 bases and J by 2 bases, with 10 bases left in between. Per the germline V gene, CDR1 is SNHLY and CDR2 is FYNNEI. The CDR3 DNA is TGTGCCAGCAGTGAAAGCGGGCTTACCTACAATGAGCAGTTCTTC. This sequence encodes CASSESGLTYNEQFF.

This clone was seen a handful of times. The gene calls are TRBV27 and TRBJ2-1; 9 bases agree with TRBD2. The length of the CDR3 is 16 residues. Trimming took 5 bases from V and 6 from J; bases not matched to a gene: 11. Germline V gene data show CDR1 as MNHEY and CDR2 as SMNVEV (reference sequence). The CDR3 is CASSTPLGLALNEQFF. The CDR3 DNA reads TGTGCCAGCAGTACGCCCCTCGGACTAGCGCTCAATGAGCAGTTCTTC.

The genes are TRBV10-3 and TRBJ1-5; D is unresolved. CDR3 length: 13 amino acids. Trimming pared 1 base from V and 5 bases from J, leaving 6 bases between. CDR1 ENHRY and CDR2 SYGVKD come from the germline V gene. CDR3 protein: CAISEYRDQPQHF. DNA for the CDR3: TGTGCCATCAGTGAGTACCGGGATCAGCCCCAGCATTTT.

The chain couples TRBV3-1 (or the pseudogene TRBV3-2) to TRBJ2-7; TRBD2 matches at 9 bases. V shed 0 bases and J 6 bases; nucleotides not matched to a gene: 12. This CDR3 contains 17 residues. CDR1 and CDR2 from the germline V gene are LGHDT and YNNKEL (reference sequence). Here the CDR3 DNA reads TGTGCCAGCAGCCAAGATCTTGGGGTTAGCGGGAGATCCGAGCAGTACTTC. Amino acid sequence: CASSQDLGVSGRSEQYF.

The chain is built from TRBV6-5 and TRBJ2-1, with no clear D. V was clipped by 6 bases and J by 5 bases, with 11 bases between them. The CDR3 contains 13 residues. CDR1 MNHEY and CDR2 SVGAGI come from the germline V gene. The CDR3 nucleotides are TGTGCCAGCAGCCCCTGGCGAGACAATGAGCAGTTCTTC. This translates into CASSPWRDNEQFF.